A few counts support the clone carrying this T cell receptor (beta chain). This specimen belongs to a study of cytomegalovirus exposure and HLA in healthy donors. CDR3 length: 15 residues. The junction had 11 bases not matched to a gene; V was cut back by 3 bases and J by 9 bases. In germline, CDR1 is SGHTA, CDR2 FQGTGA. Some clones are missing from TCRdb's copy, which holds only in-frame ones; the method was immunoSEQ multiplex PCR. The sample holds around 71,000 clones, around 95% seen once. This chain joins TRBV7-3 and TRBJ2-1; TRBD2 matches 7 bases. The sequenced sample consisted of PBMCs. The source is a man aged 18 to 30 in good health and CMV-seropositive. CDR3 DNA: TGTGCCAGCAGCTTCTCTCCGGGAGGAATGGGTGAGCAGTTCTTC. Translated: CASSFSPGGMGEQFF.